One sample yielded the 22 T cell receptor beta chains listed below, sequenced in a study of cytomegalovirus exposure and HLA in healthy donors. Primers: 60 Vbeta forward and 13 Jbeta reverse. TCRdb's table, derived via immunoSEQ multiplex PCR, lists solely in-frame clones and lacks some. This sample has about 160,000 clones; roughly 80% occur once, and the top ten carry roughly 5%. The sequenced sample was PBMCs. Every receptor here comes from a man in his thirties or forties in good health and CMV-seronegative.

This clone was seen only a few times. The V call is TRBV6-5, the J call TRBJ2-1; 7 nucleotides match TRBD1. The CDR3 length is 15 residues. CDR1 is MNHEY and CDR2 is SVGAGI in the germline V gene. V lost 6 bases, J lost 3 bases, and 8 bases stayed unmatched. The CDR3 nucleotides are TGTGCCAGCAGGCCATACAGGGGAGACTACAATGAGCAGTTCTTC. Its protein is CASRPYRGDYNEQFF.

In its sample, this clone was seen once. The V and J genes are TRBV6-5 and TRBJ2-1; 11 bases fit TRBD2. Losses at the gene ends were 0 bases for V and 5 bases for J; bases not matched to a gene: 0. The CDR3 consists of 15 residues. Germline CDR1 reads MNHEY; CDR2 reads SVGAGI. The CDR3 region is CASSYSGLADNEQFF. The CDR3 DNA follows: TGTGCCAGCAGTTACTCGGGACTAGCGGACAATGAGCAGTTCTTC.

The rearrangement links TRBV2 to TRBJ1-5, with 9 bases matching TRBD1. The CDR3 consists of 16 residues. Losses at the gene ends were 5 bases for V and 0 bases for J; bases not matched to a gene: 5. Germline-derived CDR1 and CDR2 are SNHLY and FYNNEI. This CDR3 is CASSRDRVGSNQPQHF. In DNA, the CDR3 is TGTGCCAGCAGTCGGGACAGGGTCGGTAGCAATCAGCCCCAGCATTTT.

A single count supports this clone. The rearrangement uses TRBV5-4 and TRBJ2-3; D uncertain. V dropped 7 bases and J dropped 4 bases, with 13 bases sitting between them. CDR1 is SGHNT, CDR2 YYREEE, per germline (reference sequence). This CDR3 is 13 amino acids long. The CDR3: CASGNRQADTQYF. DNA of the CDR3: TGTGCCAGCGGAAACCGTCAGGCAGATACGCAGTATTTT.

This chain links TRBV30 with TRBJ2-7; D is unresolved. Germline lookup yields CDR1 GTSNPN and CDR2 SVGIG (reference sequence). V was shortened by 2 bases and J by 0 bases, with 17 bases between the two germline ends. The CDR3 is made up of 16 amino acids. The CDR3 here is CAWSPAKNLYSYEQYF. Here the CDR3 DNA reads TGTGCCTGGAGTCCCGCCAAGAATCTATACTCCTACGAGCAGTACTTC.

This chain uses TRBV19 with TRBJ1-5; TRBD1 is a possible D gene (6 bases). Germline V gene lookup returns CDR1 LNHDA and CDR2 SQIVND (reference sequence). V was trimmed by 9 bases and J by 0 bases, leaving 15 bases between them. The CDR3 sequence is 15 residues long. As DNA, the CDR3 is TGTGCCAGCTCGGACAGATTTAATAGCAATCAGCCCCAGCATTTT. Translated, it gives CASSDRFNSNQPQHF. The variable domain in full, completed from reference TRBV19 and TRBJ1-5, reads DGGITQSPKYLFRKEGQNVTLSCEQNLNHDAMYWYRQDPGQGLRLIYYSQIVNDFQKGDIAEGYSVSREKKESFPLTVTSAQKNPTAFYLCASSDRFNSNQPQHFGDGTRLSIL.

The chain employs TRBV6-7 and TRBJ1-5, with 7 bases fitting TRBD1. TRBV6-7 carries the ORF label, with uncertain function. The ends lost 7 bases at V and 6 bases at J; junction bases unmatched: 12. The CDR3 is 15 amino acids. DNA for the CDR3: TGTGCCAGCATTCCAGGGACAGTCGGTGGTCAGCCCCAGCATTTT. It translates to CASIPGTVGGQPQHF.

The gene calls are TRBV5-8 and TRBJ2-3; 7 bases fit TRBD2. The CDR3 spans 14 residues. Germline loops: CDR1 SGHTS, CDR2 YDEGEE. The V and J ends lost 4 bases and 6 bases, in that order; junction bases with no gene match: 8. CDR3 in DNA: TGTGCCAGCAGCCCCGGTGGGGGAGGGGATACGCAGTATTTT. Translation gives CASSPGGGGDTQYF.

CDR3 coding DNA: TGCGCCAGCAGCTTGGGACAGGGCTACAATGAGCAGTTCTTC. Residues: CASSLGQGYNEQFF. The J gene is TRBJ2-1, the V gene TRBV5-1; 7 nucleotides agree with TRBD1. This CDR3 is built from 14 residues. Trimming cost V 0 bases and J 3 bases; bases outside gene matches: 0. Germline CDR1 reads SGHRS; CDR2 reads YFSETQ.

The chain links TRBV19 to TRBJ1-1; D ambiguous. Germline V gives CDR1 LNHDA, CDR2 SQIVND (reference sequence). V gave up 3 bases and J gave up 1 base, with 6 bases separating them. The CDR3 consists of 13 residues. CDR3 loop: CASSIQANTEAFF. For the CDR3, the DNA is TGTGCCAGTAGTATCCAGGCGAACACTGAAGCTTTCTTT.

The chain uses TRBV30 and TRBJ2-1; TRBD2 aligns across 13 bases. The V segment lost 3 bases and the J segment 8 bases; nucleotides outside the gene matches: 7. Germline assignment: CDR1 GTSNPN and CDR2 SVGIG (reference sequence). CDR3 length equals 15 residues. CDR3 coding DNA: TGTGCCTGGAGCCTAGGACTAGCGGGGGCGGATGAGCAGTTCTTC. Its protein is CAWSLGLAGADEQFF.

The genes are TRBV7-8 and TRBJ2-7; 7 bases are a match to TRBD1. In germline, CDR1 is SGHVS, CDR2 FQNEAQ. The CDR3 sequence is 13 residues long. The ends lost 3 bases at V and 4 bases at J; junction bases unmatched: 3. CDR3 sequence: CASSLGRGYEQYF. In DNA form, the CDR3 reads TGTGCCAGCAGCTTGGGCAGGGGGTACGAGCAGTACTTC.

The chain has TRBV7-2 and TRBJ1-5; perhaps TRBD1 as D (5 bases). CDR1 is SGHTA, CDR2 FQGNSA, per germline. This CDR3 contains 14 residues. V was clipped by 1 base and J by 6 bases, with 10 bases between them. This CDR3 is CASSLERGSQPQHF. CDR3 DNA sequence: TGTGCCAGCAGCTTAGAAAGGGGAAGTCAGCCCCAGCATTTT.

V gene TRBV10-1 combines with J gene TRBJ2-1, with 11 nucleotides matching TRBD1. Unmatched junction bases numbered 9, after V lost 0 bases and J lost 8 bases. Germline V gene lookup returns CDR1 WNHNN and CDR2 SYGVQD (reference sequence). The CDR3 sequence is 17 residues long. In nucleotides, the CDR3 is TGCGCCAGCAGTGAGTCTCCGGGACAGGGGGTTAGCGATGAGCAGTTCTTC. This gives the protein CASSESPGQGVSDEQFF.

V usage is TRBV19 and J usage is TRBJ2-1; 9 bases are shared with TRBD2. The trim removed 4 bases at V and 2 bases at J, leaving 0 bases unmatched. The CDR3 loop spans 14 amino acids. The germline CDR1 and CDR2 sequences are LNHDA and SQIVND (reference sequence). The CDR3 is CASSRLAAYNEQFF. The CDR3 DNA sequence: TGTGCCAGTAGTAGACTAGCGGCCTACAATGAGCAGTTCTTC.

This rearrangement joins TRBV19 to TRBJ1-6, with 8 bases fitting TRBD1. From germline, CDR1 is LNHDA and CDR2 SQIVND (reference sequence). After removal of 3 bases from V and 0 bases from J, the junction contained 7 bases not matched to a gene. The CDR3 totals 18 residues. In nucleotides, the CDR3 is TGTGCCAGTAGTATGGGACAGGCCCCCAGCTCCTATAATTCACCCCTCCACTTT. This encodes CASSMGQAPSSYNSPLHF.

This chain joins TRBV6-1 and TRBJ1-5; the D gene is possibly TRBD1 (6 bases). The CDR3 totals 15 residues. Germline CDR1 MNHNS, CDR2 SASEGT. Trimming removed 6 bases from V and 1 base from J, with 13 bases in between. The CDR3 region is CASRPGTLSNQPQHF. For the CDR3, the DNA is TGTGCCAGCAGACCCGGGACACTAAGCAATCAGCCCCAGCATTTT.

This clone came up a few times. The rearrangement links TRBV9 to TRBJ2-1; TRBD1 might be the D (6 bases). CDR1 is SGDLS and CDR2 is YYNGEE in the germline V gene. The V end was cut by 4 bases, the J end by 12 bases, with 17 bases between. The CDR3 extends over 13 amino acids. DNA of the CDR3: TGTGCCAGCAGCCCAGGGACACCCGGTAGGCAGTTCTTC. Its translation is CASSPGTPGRQFF.

This clone has only one observation. The J gene is TRBJ1-1, the V gene TRBV5-8; D is undetermined. This CDR3 has 11 residues. V lost 2 bases to trimming and J lost 7 bases, with 6 bases between them. CDR1 is SGHTS and CDR2 is YDEGEE in the germline V gene. CDR3 loop: CASSLAIEAFF. The DNA for the CDR3 is TGTGCCAGCAGCTTAGCCATTGAAGCTTTCTTT.

This chain joins TRBV11-1 and TRBJ2-7; 13 bases align to TRBD2. From germline, CDR1 is SGHAT and CDR2 FQDESV (reference sequence). V lost 4 bases to trimming and J lost 3 bases; unmatched junction nucleotides: 3. The CDR3 covers 15 residues. CDR3 region: CASSSRLAGGYEQYF. The CDR3 DNA sequence: TGTGCCAGCAGCTCCCGACTAGCGGGAGGCTACGAGCAGTACTTC.

Points on this clone: Distinct nucleotide sequences in the sample also encode this CDR3. The rearrangement uses TRBV7-9 and TRBJ2-7; D call uncertain. Germline loops: CDR1 SEHNR, CDR2 FQNEAQ (reference sequence). The V end was cut by 4 bases, the J end by 4 bases, with 5 bases between. The CDR3 runs to 11 residues. CDR3 amino acids: CASSSTYEQYF. The CDR3 nucleotides read TGTGCCAGCAGCTCCACATACGAGCAGTACTTC.

The chain uses TRBV30 and TRBJ2-5; 12 nucleotides align to TRBD2. CDR1 and CDR2 (germline): GTSNPN, SVGIG (reference sequence). This CDR3 comprises 15 residues. Trimming at V came to 5 bases and at J to 1 base, leaving 5 bases not matched to a gene. The CDR3 here is CAWASGGALQETQYF. For the CDR3, the DNA is TGTGCCTGGGCTAGCGGGGGGGCTCTCCAAGAGACCCAGTACTTC.